The 22 T cell receptor beta chains below all came from one sample that was sequenced in a study of identical twins. TCRdb re-called the 5' RACE reads with MiXCR, one entry per CDR3 protein. The sample has hundreds of thousands of distinct CDR3 sequences; around a sixth are singletons. This sample also belongs to another study, concerning T cells expressing NK-cell markers.

Sequenced: PBMCs. The receptors shown here come from a young woman in good health.

A note on this clonotype: One junction end does not reproduce the germline sequence, and a read error may be involved. The genes are TRBV27 and TRBJ2-1; TRBD1 matches at 7 bases. CDR1 and CDR2 (germline): MNHEY, SMNVEV (reference sequence). The CDR3 sequence is 13 residues long. The chain's CDR3 is CASSLRGDRERAF. As DNA, the CDR3 is TGTGCCAGCAGTTTACGAGGAGACAGGGAAAGAGCCTTC.

With respect to this clonotype: One end of the junction does not line up with germline, which may come from a read error. The V gene is TRBV20-1, the J gene TRBJ2-3, with TRBD2 identical over 12 bases. The CDR3 covers 19 residues. Germline CDR1 is DFQATT and CDR2 is SNEGSKA (reference sequence). The CDR3 nucleotides are TGCTGTGCCAAGAGGTGGGGACTAGCGGGTTCTTCTAGCACAGATACGCAGTATTTT. Its protein product is CCAKRWGLAGSSSTDTQYF.

The table lists this clonotype with a few counts. V gene TRBV7-2 combines with J gene TRBJ1-1; a possible D gene is TRBD1 (5 bases). From germline, CDR1 is SGHTA and CDR2 FQGNSA. The V and J ends lost 1 base and 3 bases respectively, with 9 bases between them. This CDR3 region has 14 residues. The CDR3: CASSLVWGDTEAFF. CDR3 sequence (DNA): TGTGCCAGCAGCTTAGTTTGGGGGGACACTGAAGCTTTCTTT.

Of note for this clonotype: One end of the junction is discordant with germline, which a read error may explain. The V call is TRBV12-3 or TRBV12-4, the J call TRBJ2-1, with D perhaps TRBD1 (5 bases). The CDR3 has 14 amino acids. CDR3 sequence (DNA): TGTGCCAGCAGTCCCTCAGGGTCCTACAATGTGCAGTTCTTC. Its translation: CASSPSGSYNVQFF.

V usage is TRBV9 and J usage is TRBJ2-5, with D perhaps assigned TRBD1 or TRBD2 (5 bases each). The CDR3 sequence is 15 residues long. Germline V CDR1 and CDR2: SGDLS, YYNGEE. V shed 5 bases and J shed 0 bases, with 14 bases lying between them. CDR3 sequence: CASRTGTTHQETQYF. CDR3 DNA sequence: TGTGCCAGCAGAACCGGGACCACCCACCAAGAGACCCAGTACTTC.

This clonotype appeared a few times. The chain combines TRBV29-1 with TRBJ2-7, with D possibly matching TRBD1 (6 bases). The CDR3 totals 13 residues. V was clipped by 4 bases and J by 5 bases, with 15 bases between them. In germline, CDR1 is SQVTM, CDR2 ANQGSEA. The CDR3 nucleotides are TGCAGCGTTGTGGGCAGGGGCAGGGACGAGCAGTACTTC. Encoded protein: CSVVGRGRDEQYF.

The sample holds a few counts of this clonotype. The V and J genes are TRBV6-1 and TRBJ1-1; 9 bases are shared with TRBD1. Germline-derived CDR1 and CDR2 are MNHNS and SASEGT. The CDR3 is made up of 17 amino acids. With 4 bases clipped from V and 3 bases from J, the junction kept 12 bases outside the gene matches. CDR3 loop: CASSVKSLGQGYTEAFF. The CDR3 nucleotides read TGTGCCAGCAGTGTGAAGTCCCTTGGACAGGGGTACACTGAAGCTTTCTTT.

This clonotype has more than one count but fewer than ten. V and J are TRBV11-2 and TRBJ2-5; TRBD2 aligns across 9 bases. Germline lookup yields CDR1 SGHAT and CDR2 FQNNGV. Unmatched junction bases numbered 15, after V lost 1 base and J lost 6 bases. The CDR3 spans 18 residues. The chain's CDR3 is CASSLVLAGGVKSKTQYF. DNA for the CDR3: TGTGCCAGCAGCTTAGTGTTGGCGGGGGGGGTCAAGAGTAAGACCCAGTACTTC. Full variable domain (missing parts from reference TRBV11-2 and TRBJ2-5): EAGVAQSPRYKIIEKRQSVAFWCNPISGHATLYWYQQILGQGPKLLIQFQNNGVVDDSQLPKDRFSAERLKGVDSTLKIQPAKLEDSAVYLCASSLVLAGGVKSKTQYFGPGTRLLVL.

This clonotype was observed a handful of times. The chain has TRBV5-1 and TRBJ2-1, with a weak D call TRBD1 (5 bases). Trimming cost V 8 bases and J 7 bases, with 13 bases left between them. The CDR3 extends over 12 amino acids. Germline-derived CDR1 and CDR2 are SGHRS and YFSETQ. CDR3 DNA: TGCGCCAGTAAGATCCAGGGAAATGAGCAGTTCTTC. Translation: CASKIQGNEQFF.

The chain joins TRBV3-1 to TRBJ2-1; no firm D call. The CDR3 runs 13 residues. The V end was cut by 1 base, the J end by 9 bases, with 10 bases between. Germline V gene sequence: CDR1 LGHDT, CDR2 YNNKEL (reference sequence). The CDR3 DNA sequence: TGTGCCAGCAGCCAAGGGTGGTCGATTGAGCAGTTCTTC. It encodes CASSQGWSIEQFF.

J is TRBJ2-7 and V is TRBV6-1; 14 nucleotides align to TRBD2. The V and J ends lost 8 bases and 7 bases, in that order; junction bases with no gene match: 10. This CDR3 contains 15 residues. The germline V gene encodes CDR1 MNHNS and CDR2 SASEGT. This CDR3 reads CASEKGTSGSREQYF. In DNA form, the CDR3 reads TGTGCCAGCGAAAAAGGGACTAGCGGGAGTCGGGAGCAGTACTTC.

This clonotype was counted a few times. The rearrangement joins TRBV29-1 to TRBJ2-6, with D perhaps matching TRBD2 (6 bases). The germline V gene has CDR1 SQVTM and CDR2 ANQGSEA. The V and J ends lost 3 bases and 0 bases respectively, with 21 bases between them. The CDR3 has 19 amino acids. The CDR3 loop reads CSVEEGLGKGPSGANVLTF. CDR3 coding DNA: TGCAGCGTTGAGGAGGGTCTTGGAAAGGGACCCTCTGGGGCCAACGTCCTGACTTTC.

This clonotype was seen a handful of times. The chain employs TRBV9 and TRBJ2-3; D unclear. V lost 0 bases, J lost 4 bases, and 12 bases lay in between. CDR3 length: 15 amino acids. The germline V gene encodes CDR1 SGDLS and CDR2 YYNGEE. As DNA, the CDR3 is TGTGCCAGCAGCGTAGCTACGTGGGCACCAGATACGCAGTATTTT. Translating it yields CASSVATWAPDTQYF.

The chain couples TRBV7-9 to TRBJ2-2; D is unclear. CDR3 length: 12 amino acids. The germline V and J ends were trimmed by 5 bases and 8 bases, with 9 bases remaining between them. Germline CDR1 reads SEHNR; CDR2 reads FQNEAQ (reference sequence). CDR3 bases: TGTGCCAGCAGCCCAGATGGGGGGGAGCTGTTTTTT. Its protein is CASSPDGGELFF. The variable domain in full, with the rest retrieved from reference TRBV7-9 and TRBJ2-2, is DTGVSQNPRHKITKRGQNVTFRCDPISEHNRLYWYRQTLGQGPEFLTYFQNEAQLEKSRLLSDRFSAERPKGSFSTLEIQRTEQGDSAMYLCASSPDGGELFFGEGSRLTVL.

CDR3 in amino acids: CSASRTSGGVSYNEQFF. The DNA of the CDR3 is TGCAGTGCTAGTCGGACTAGCGGGGGGGTCTCCTACAATGAGCAGTTCTTC. The gene calls are TRBV20-1 and TRBJ2-1; 15 nucleotides align to TRBD2. Germline assignment: CDR1 DFQATT and CDR2 SNEGSKA (reference sequence). V was clipped by 3 bases and J by 0 bases; unmatched bases: 3. This CDR3 is built from 17 residues.

The V call is TRBV20-1, the J call TRBJ2-1; D possibly corresponds to TRBD1 (7 bases). CDR1 and CDR2 from the germline V gene are DFQATT and SNEGSKA (reference sequence). The CDR3 loop spans 15 amino acids. The V gene lost 2 bases and the J gene lost 4 bases, with 15 bases spanning the gap. The CDR3 DNA follows: TGCAGTGCTAGACTGGGGGGACAGAGATACAATGAGCAGTTCTTC. Its translation is CSARLGGQRYNEQFF.

J is TRBJ2-5 and V is TRBV10-3; D possibly matches TRBD1 or TRBD2 (5 bases each). The CDR3 sequence is 13 residues long. Germline V gives CDR1 ENHRY, CDR2 SYGVKD. V was clipped by 6 bases and J by 3 bases, with 11 bases between them. CDR3 residues: CAISGTAEETQYF. CDR3 bases: TGTGCCATCAGCGGGACGGCTGAAGAGACCCAGTACTTC.

This clonotype occurred a few times. The J gene is TRBJ1-1, the V gene TRBV5-6; maybe TRBD1 (5 bases). CDR3 size: 16 residues. Trimming took off 2 bases at V and 6 bases at J, with 20 bases between the two ends. CDR1 is SGHDT, CDR2 YYEEEE, per germline. CDR3 sequence reads: CASSLWTRPLNAEAFF. The CDR3 DNA sequence: TGTGCCAGCAGCTTATGGACACGTCCACTCAACGCTGAAGCTTTCTTT. Full variable domain (outside the CDR3, taken from reference TRBV5-6 and TRBJ1-1): DAGVTQSPTHLIKTRGQQVTLRCSPKSGHDTVSWYQQALGQGPQFIFQYYEEEERQRGNFPDRFSGHQFPNYSSELNVNALLLGDSALYLCASSLWTRPLNAEAFFGQGTRLTVV.

The sample holds a few counts of this clonotype. J is TRBJ2-5 and V is TRBV5-1; D is perhaps TRBD2 (6 bases). Looked up from germline, CDR1 is SGHRS and CDR2 is YFSETQ. Trimming removed 6 bases at V and 1 base at J, with 22 bases between. The length of the CDR3 is 17 residues. DNA of the CDR3: TGCGCCAGCAACTCCGACCGAAGGGCGGGGAGCCAAGAGACCCAGTACTTC. This encodes CASNSDRRAGSQETQYF.

This clonotype has a handful of counts. The chain employs TRBV4-3 and TRBJ2-6, with 9 bases lining up with TRBD1. CDR3 size: 19 residues. Germline CDR1 LGHNA, CDR2 YSLEER. V lost 4 bases, J lost 0 bases, and 10 bases stayed unmatched. The CDR3 bases are TGCGCCAGCAGCCCCATCGGACAGGGGTCATACTCTGGGGCCAACGTCCTGACTTTC. This translates into CASSPIGQGSYSGANVLTF.

V and J are TRBV11-3 and TRBJ2-2; 16 bases fit TRBD2. The CDR3 consists of 16 residues. The junction had 1 base not matched to a gene; V was cut back by 3 bases and J by 6 bases. Germline CDR1 is SGHNT and CDR2 is YENEEA. In DNA, the CDR3 is TGTGCCAGCAGCTTCGGGACTAGCGGGAGGGCCGGGGAGCTGTTTTTT. It codes for CASSFGTSGRAGELFF.

A remark on this clonotype: The junction and the germline gene differ at one end; a read error may be behind it. V usage is TRBV10-2 and J usage is TRBJ2-1; TRBD2 matches 9 bases. This CDR3 has 15 residues. Germline CDR1 is WSHSY and CDR2 is SAAADI. DNA of the CDR3: TGCGCCAGCAGTGACGATAGCGGGAGTTTGAATGAGCAGCTCTTC. Its translation: CASSDDSGSLNEQLF.